This T cell receptor (beta chain) comes out of a study of blood T cells in healthy people across ages. Alongside a J-beta primer mix, a sample-barcoded 5' primer served in a second PCR lasting about 7 to 12 cycles. TCRdb redid the calling of the 5' RACE reads with MiXCR, one entry per CDR3 protein. The sample consists of some 640,000 distinct CDR3 sequences, roughly 50% of them appearing once. This TCR derives from a woman aged 55-70 years in good health. The sequencing sample was made of blood.

CDR3 bases: TGCAGCGTTGGAACCCCGGGACTAGGGGCAGATACGCAGTATTTT. This codes for CSVGTPGLGADTQYF. The chain joins TRBV29-1 to TRBJ2-3, with 8 bases lining up with TRBD2. The germline V gene encodes CDR1 SQVTM and CDR2 ANQGSEA. The trim removed 4 bases at V and 4 bases at J, leaving 10 bases unmatched. This CDR3 comprises 15 residues.